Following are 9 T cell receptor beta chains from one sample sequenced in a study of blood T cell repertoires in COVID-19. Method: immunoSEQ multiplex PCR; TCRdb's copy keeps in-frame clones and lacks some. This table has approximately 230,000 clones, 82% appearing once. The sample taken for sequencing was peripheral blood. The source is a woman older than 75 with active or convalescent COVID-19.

The CDR3 protein is CASRIDPGQTIEAFF. The CDR3 region has the DNA TGCGCCAGCAGAATCGATCCTGGACAGACCATTGAAGCTTTCTTT. The chain has TRBV5-1 and TRBJ1-1, with a possible D match to TRBD1 (6 bases). The CDR3 has 15 residues. Trimming cost V 5 bases and J 7 bases, with 21 bases left between them. Germline CDR1 is SGHRS and CDR2 is YFSETQ.

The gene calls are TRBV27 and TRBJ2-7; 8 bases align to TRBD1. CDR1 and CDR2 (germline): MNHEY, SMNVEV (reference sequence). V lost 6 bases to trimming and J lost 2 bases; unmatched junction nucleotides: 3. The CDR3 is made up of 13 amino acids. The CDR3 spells CASRGQVTYEQYF. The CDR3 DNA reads TGTGCCAGCAGGGGACAGGTTACCTACGAGCAGTACTTC.

The CDR3 is CASSTGTVEAGNTIYF. In nucleotides, the CDR3 is TGCGCCAGCAGCACCGGGACAGTCGAAGCTGGAAACACCATATATTTT. This chain connects TRBV5-1 to TRBJ1-3; 7 bases align to TRBD1. The CDR3 has 16 amino acids. The J segment lost 2 bases and the V segment lost 4 bases, leaving 9 bases of the junction unmatched. Germline lookup yields CDR1 SGHRS and CDR2 YFSETQ.

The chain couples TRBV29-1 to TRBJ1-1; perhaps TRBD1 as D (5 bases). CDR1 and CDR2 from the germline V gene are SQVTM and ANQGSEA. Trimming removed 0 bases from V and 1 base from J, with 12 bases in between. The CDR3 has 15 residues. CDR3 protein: CSVEEGRGWNTEAFF. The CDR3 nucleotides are TGCAGCGTTGAAGAGGGCCGGGGGTGGAACACTGAAGCTTTCTTT.

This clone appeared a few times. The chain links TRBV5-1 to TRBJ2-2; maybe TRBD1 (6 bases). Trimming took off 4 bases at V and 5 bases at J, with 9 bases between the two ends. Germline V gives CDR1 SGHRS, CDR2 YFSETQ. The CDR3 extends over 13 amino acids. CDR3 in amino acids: CASSPGTTGELFF. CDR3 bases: TGCGCCAGCAGCCCCGGGACAACCGGGGAGCTGTTTTTT. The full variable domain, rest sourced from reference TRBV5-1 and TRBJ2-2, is KAGVTQTPRYLIKTRGQQVTLSCSPISGHRSVSWYQQTPGQGLQFLFEYFSETQRNKGNFPGRFSGRQFSNSRSEMNVSTLELGDSALYLCASSPGTTGELFFGEGSRLTVL.

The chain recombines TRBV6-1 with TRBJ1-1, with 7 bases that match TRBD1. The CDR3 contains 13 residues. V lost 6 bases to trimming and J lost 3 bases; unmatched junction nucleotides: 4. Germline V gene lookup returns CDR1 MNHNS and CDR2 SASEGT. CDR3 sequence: CASRYRGDTEAFF. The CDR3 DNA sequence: TGTGCCAGCAGGTACAGGGGTGACACTGAAGCTTTCTTT.

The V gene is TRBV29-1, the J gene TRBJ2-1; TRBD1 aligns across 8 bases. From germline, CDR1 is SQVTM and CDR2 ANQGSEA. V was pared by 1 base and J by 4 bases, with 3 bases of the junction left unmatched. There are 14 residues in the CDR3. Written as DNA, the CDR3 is TGCAGCGTTGAAGGACAGGGGTTTTACAATGAGCAGTTCTTC. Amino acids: CSVEGQGFYNEQFF.

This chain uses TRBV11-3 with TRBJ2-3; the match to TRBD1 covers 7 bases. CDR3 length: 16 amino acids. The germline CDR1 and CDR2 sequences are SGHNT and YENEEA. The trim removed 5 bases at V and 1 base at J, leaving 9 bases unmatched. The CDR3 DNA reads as TGTGCCAGCAGCCCGAGACAGGGCCTGGGCACAGATACGCAGTATTTT. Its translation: CASSPRQGLGTDTQYF. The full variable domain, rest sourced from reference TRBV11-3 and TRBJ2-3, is EAGVVQSPRYKIIEKKQPVAFWCNPISGHNTLYWYLQNLGQGPELLIRYENEEAVDDSQLPKDRFSAERLKGVDSTLKIQPAELGDSAVYLCASSPRQGLGTDTQYFGPGTRLTVL.

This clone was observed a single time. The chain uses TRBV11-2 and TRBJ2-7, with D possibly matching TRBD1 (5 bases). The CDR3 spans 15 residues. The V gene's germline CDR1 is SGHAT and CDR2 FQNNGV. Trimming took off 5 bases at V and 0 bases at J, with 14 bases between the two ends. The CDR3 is CASSPRTLSSYEQYF. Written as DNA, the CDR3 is TGTGCCAGCAGCCCGAGGACACTTAGCTCCTACGAGCAGTACTTC.